The 3 T cell receptor beta chains given below trace back to one sample, sequenced in a study of cytomegalovirus exposure and HLA in healthy donors (dated by TCRdb to 2017 to 2019). The library was prepared using the immunoSEQ multiplex PCR assay. For the multiplex PCR, a mixture combining 60 forward primers for TCR Vbeta segments and 13 reverse primers for TCR Jbeta segments was used. What TCRdb holds here is the immuneACCESS table cut down to in-frame rearrangements. Part of the clones is not present; checked against another copy, under half of the missing clones reflect an unresolved V gene, and the others are unexplained. The table for this sample lists around 150,000 clones; around nine tenths of them were counted only once. The ten largest clonotypes hold 0.8% to 1% of the sample. The sample comprised PBMCs. These receptors all come from a young woman in good health and CMV-seronegative.

The CDR3 loop is CASSSPRSLNTEAFF. DNA for the CDR3: TGTGCCAGCAGCTCGCCAAGGAGTCTGAACACTGAAGCTTTCTTT. The genes are TRBV7-8 and TRBJ1-1, with D uncertain. Trimming took off 4 bases at V and 0 bases at J, with 12 bases between the two ends. The CDR3 is 15 amino acids. Germline V lookup: CDR1 SGHVS, CDR2 FQNEAQ.

V and J are TRBV4-3 and TRBJ2-1, with 11 bases that match TRBD2. After removal of 0 bases from V and 2 bases from J, the junction contained 6 bases not matched to a gene. Germline V CDR1 and CDR2: LGHNA, YSLEER. This CDR3 contains 18 residues. The CDR3: CASSQDGLAGGPYNEQFF. The DNA of the CDR3 is TGCGCCAGCAGCCAAGATGGGTTAGCGGGGGGGCCCTACAATGAGCAGTTCTTC.

The chain carries TRBV28 and TRBJ1-1; TRBD1 agrees at 9 bases. Germline CDR1 reads MDHEN; CDR2 reads SYDVKM. Unmatched junction bases numbered 8, after V lost 6 bases and J lost 0 bases. This CDR3 region has 16 residues. This CDR3 reads CASRGTGPVMNTEAFF. The CDR3, as DNA: TGTGCCAGCAGGGGGACAGGGCCCGTCATGAACACTGAAGCTTTCTTT.